This T cell receptor (beta chain) came from a study of cytomegalovirus exposure and HLA in healthy donors. Whole-study findings and limits: Evidence from a later analysis indicated that most CMV-associated TCR beta chains looked HLA-restricted. An analysis done earlier found most TCR beta V segments productive about 87% or about 30% of the time.

Amplification used 60 Vbeta primers and 13 Jbeta primers. The protocol was immunoSEQ multiplex PCR, while the TCRdb copy is restricted to in-frame clones and leaves out a portion. This table has tens of thousands of clones, roughly 80% appearing once. V lost 4 bases to trimming and J lost 1 base; unmatched junction nucleotides: 4. In germline, CDR1 is SGHRS, CDR2 YFSETQ. The CDR3 has 14 amino acids. Concerning this clone: Its antigen is unknown.

The source of this sequence is a woman in her 50s in good health and CMV-seropositive. The chain recombines TRBV5-1 with TRBJ1-1, with 7 bases fitting TRBD1. Sequenced: PBMCs. Written as DNA, the CDR3 is TGCGCCAGCAGCCGGGACAGCCAGAACACTGAAGCTTTCTTT. Translating gives CASSRDSQNTEAFF.